The source of this TCR beta chain is a study of cytomegalovirus exposure and HLA in healthy donors. Both 60 Vbeta primers and 13 Jbeta primers went into the PCR. Using immunoSEQ multiplex PCR, the repertoire was profiled, and TCRdb retains in-frame clones only, with some absent. Among 60,000 to 75,000 clones listed, 80% to 90% were seen once. CDR1 and CDR2 from the germline V gene are MNHNS and SASEGT. CDR3 length equals 11 residues. The germline V and J ends were trimmed by 11 bases and 7 bases, with 13 bases remaining between them. The V call is TRBV6-1, the J call TRBJ2-3; D remains ambiguous. Sequencing was done on a sample of PBMCs. The TCR was taken from a woman in her twenties or thirties in good health and CMV-seropositive. The CDR3 sequence: CASREVYTQYF. DNA of the CDR3: TGTGCCTCAAGAGAGGTGTATACGCAGTATTTT.